A single T cell receptor (beta chain) is shown here with its context. No antigen is known for it. The data originate from a study of T cell responses to AZD1222 COVID-19 vaccine. Clones were sequenced by immunoSEQ multiplex PCR, and TCRdb holds only the in-frame ones, with some missing. The profile shows roughly 100,000 clones, about 88% of them singletons. Germline values: CDR1 MNHNY, CDR2 SVGAGI (reference sequence). V was trimmed by 2 bases and J by 3 bases, leaving 6 bases between them. The CDR3 totals 13 residues. General study findings and limits: Spike-specific TCR depth and breadth grew after two AZD1222 doses. Donors in the cohort were predominantly white British and more often female, and clonal diversity was possibly underestimated.

Doses given second, at about 4 or about 12 weeks, were pooled. The receptor comes from an adult who received the AZD1222 COVID-19 vaccine. The chain carries TRBV6-6 and TRBJ2-3; a weak D match, TRBD2 (5 bases). Sequences were derived from peripheral blood, sampled 28 days after the second AZD1222 dose. Written as DNA, the CDR3 is TGTGCCAGCAGTTACGAGGGAACAGATACGCAGTATTTT. Its protein is CASSYEGTDTQYF.